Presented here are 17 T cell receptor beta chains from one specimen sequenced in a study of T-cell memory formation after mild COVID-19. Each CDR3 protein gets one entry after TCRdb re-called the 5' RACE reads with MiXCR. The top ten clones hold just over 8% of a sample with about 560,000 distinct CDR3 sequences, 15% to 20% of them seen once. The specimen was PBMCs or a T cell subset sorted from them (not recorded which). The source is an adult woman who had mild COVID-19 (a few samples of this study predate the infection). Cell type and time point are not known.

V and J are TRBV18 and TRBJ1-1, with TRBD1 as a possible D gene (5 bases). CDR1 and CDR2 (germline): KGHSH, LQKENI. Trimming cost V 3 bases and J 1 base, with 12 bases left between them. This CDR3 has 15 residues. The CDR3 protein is CASSPPQVPNTEAFF. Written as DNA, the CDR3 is TGTGCCAGCTCACCCCCACAGGTCCCGAACACTGAAGCTTTCTTT.

This CDR3 reads CASSLAAGSEGSPLHF. CDR3 coding DNA: TGTGCCAGCAGCTTGGCGGCGGGCTCAGAAGGGTCACCCCTCCACTTT. J is TRBJ1-6 and V is TRBV7-6; no definite D call. Trimming shortened V by 3 bases and J by 10 bases, and 19 bases separated the two germline ends. The CDR3 is 16 amino acids. The germline gives CDR1 SGHVS, CDR2 FNYEAQ.

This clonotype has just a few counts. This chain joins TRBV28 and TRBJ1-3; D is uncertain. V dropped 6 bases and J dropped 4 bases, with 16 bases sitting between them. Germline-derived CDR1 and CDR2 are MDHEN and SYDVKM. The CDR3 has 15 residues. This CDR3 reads CASRYSREPGNTIYF. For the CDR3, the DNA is TGTGCCAGCAGATACAGTAGGGAACCCGGAAACACCATATATTTT.

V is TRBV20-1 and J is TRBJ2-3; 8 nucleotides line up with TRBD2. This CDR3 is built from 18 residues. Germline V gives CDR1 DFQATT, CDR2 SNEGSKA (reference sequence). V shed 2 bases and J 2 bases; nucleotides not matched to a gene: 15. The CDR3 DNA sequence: TGCAGTGCTAGACGCCCCAGTCTGGCGGGAGGTACCACAGATACGCAGTATTTT. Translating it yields CSARRPSLAGGTTDTQYF.

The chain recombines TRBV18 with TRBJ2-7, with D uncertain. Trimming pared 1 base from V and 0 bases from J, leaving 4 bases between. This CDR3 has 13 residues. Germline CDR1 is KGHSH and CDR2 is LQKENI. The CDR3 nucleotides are TGTGCCAGCTCACCACAGGACTCCTACGAGCAGTACTTC. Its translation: CASSPQDSYEQYF.

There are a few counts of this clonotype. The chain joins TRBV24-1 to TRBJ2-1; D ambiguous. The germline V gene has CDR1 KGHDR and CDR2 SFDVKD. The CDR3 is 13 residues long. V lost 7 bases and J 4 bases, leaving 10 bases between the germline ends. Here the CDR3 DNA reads TGTGCCACCAGCATGACTGGGTACAATGAGCAGTTCTTC. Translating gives CATSMTGYNEQFF.

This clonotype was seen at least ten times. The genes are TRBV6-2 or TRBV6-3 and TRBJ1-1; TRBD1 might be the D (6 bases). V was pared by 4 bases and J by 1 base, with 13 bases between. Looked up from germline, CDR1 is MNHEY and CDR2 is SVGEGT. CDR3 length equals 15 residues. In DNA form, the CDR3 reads TGTGCCAGCAGTTCCTACGCCAGGGGGAACACTGAAGCTTTCTTT. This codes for CASSSYARGNTEAFF.

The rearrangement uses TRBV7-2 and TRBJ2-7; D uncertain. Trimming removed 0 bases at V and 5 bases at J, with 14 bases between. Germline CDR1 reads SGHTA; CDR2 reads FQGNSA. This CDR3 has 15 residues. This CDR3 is CASSLAMGPPHEQYF. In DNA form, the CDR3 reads TGTGCCAGCAGCTTAGCTATGGGTCCGCCCCACGAGCAGTACTTC. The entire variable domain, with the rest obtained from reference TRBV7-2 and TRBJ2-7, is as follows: GAGVSQSPSNKVTEKGKDVELRCDPISGHTALYWYRQSLGQGLEFLIYFQGNSAPDKSGLPSDRFSAERTGGSVSTLTIQRTQQEDSAVYLCASSLAMGPPHEQYFGPGTRLTVT.

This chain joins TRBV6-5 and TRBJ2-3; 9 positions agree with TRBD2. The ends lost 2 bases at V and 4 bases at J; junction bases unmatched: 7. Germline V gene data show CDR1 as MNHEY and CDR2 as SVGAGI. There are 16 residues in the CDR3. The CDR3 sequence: CASSYRRGGSADTQYF. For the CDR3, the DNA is TGTGCCAGCAGTTACAGGCGGGGGGGTAGTGCAGATACGCAGTATTTT.

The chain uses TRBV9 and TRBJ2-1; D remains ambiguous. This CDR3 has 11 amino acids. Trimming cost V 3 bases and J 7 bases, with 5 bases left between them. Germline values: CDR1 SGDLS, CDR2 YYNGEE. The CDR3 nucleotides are TGTGCCAGCAGCGAATGGAATGAGCAGTTCTTC. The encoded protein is CASSEWNEQFF.

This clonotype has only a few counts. CDR3 amino acids: CASSVDTGTGANEQFF. The DNA of the CDR3 is TGTGCCAGCAGCGTAGATACCGGGACAGGGGCCAATGAGCAGTTCTTC. The chain employs TRBV9 and TRBJ2-1; 10 nucleotides line up with TRBD1. The V and J ends lost 0 bases and 6 bases, in that order; junction bases with no gene match: 6. Germline CDR1 is SGDLS and CDR2 is YYNGEE. This CDR3 comprises 16 residues.

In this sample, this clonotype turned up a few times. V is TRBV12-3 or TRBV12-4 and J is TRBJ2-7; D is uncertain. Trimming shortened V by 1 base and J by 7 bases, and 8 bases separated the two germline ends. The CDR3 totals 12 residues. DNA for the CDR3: TGTGCCAGCAGTTTAGGCACCAGGGAGCAGTACTTC. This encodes CASSLGTREQYF.

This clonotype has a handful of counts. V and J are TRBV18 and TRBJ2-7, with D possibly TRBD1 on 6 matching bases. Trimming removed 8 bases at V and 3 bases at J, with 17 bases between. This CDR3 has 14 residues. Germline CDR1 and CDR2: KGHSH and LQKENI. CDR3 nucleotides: TGTGCCAGCCATGAGTTGGGGGCTAGCTACGAGCAGTACTTC. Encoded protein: CASHELGASYEQYF.

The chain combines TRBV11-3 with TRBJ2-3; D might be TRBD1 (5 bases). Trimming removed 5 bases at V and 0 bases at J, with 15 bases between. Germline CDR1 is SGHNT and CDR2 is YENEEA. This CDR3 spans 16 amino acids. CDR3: CASSTPAGISTDTQYF. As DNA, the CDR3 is TGTGCCAGCAGCACCCCGGCAGGGATTAGCACAGATACGCAGTATTTT.

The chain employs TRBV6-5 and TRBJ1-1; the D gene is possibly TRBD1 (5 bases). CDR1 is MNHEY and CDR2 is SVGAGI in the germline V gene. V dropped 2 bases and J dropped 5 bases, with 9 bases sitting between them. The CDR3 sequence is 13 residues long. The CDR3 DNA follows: TGTGCCAGCAGTTACGGGGCGGGTACTGAAGCTTTCTTT. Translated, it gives CASSYGAGTEAFF.

The CDR3 here is CASSLQGARGELFF. In DNA form, the CDR3 reads TGTGCCAGCAGCTTACAGGGGGCTCGGGGGGAGCTGTTTTTT. The chain recombines TRBV7-6 with TRBJ2-2; 8 nucleotides agree with TRBD1. The V and J ends lost 2 bases and 8 bases, in that order; junction bases with no gene match: 4. In germline, CDR1 is SGHVS, CDR2 FNYEAQ. The CDR3 extends over 14 amino acids.

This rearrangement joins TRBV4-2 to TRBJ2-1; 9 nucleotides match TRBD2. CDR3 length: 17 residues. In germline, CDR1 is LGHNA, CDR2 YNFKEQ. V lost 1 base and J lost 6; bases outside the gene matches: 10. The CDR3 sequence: CASSQGGLAVSPNEQFF. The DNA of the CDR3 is TGTGCCAGCAGCCAAGGGGGACTAGCTGTCTCACCCAATGAGCAGTTCTTC.